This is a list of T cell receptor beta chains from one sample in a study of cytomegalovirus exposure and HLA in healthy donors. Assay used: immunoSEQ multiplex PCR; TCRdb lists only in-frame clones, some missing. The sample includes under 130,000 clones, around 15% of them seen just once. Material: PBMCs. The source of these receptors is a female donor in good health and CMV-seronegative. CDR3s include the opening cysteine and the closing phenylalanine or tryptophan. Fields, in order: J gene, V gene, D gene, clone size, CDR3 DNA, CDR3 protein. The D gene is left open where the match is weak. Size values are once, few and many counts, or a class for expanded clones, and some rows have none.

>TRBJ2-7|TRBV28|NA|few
TGTGCCAGCAGCTACGACGAGCAGTACTTC
CASSYDEQYF
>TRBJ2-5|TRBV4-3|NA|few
TGCGCCAGCAGCCAAGATGGCGGGGTACGCGAGACCCAGTACTTC
CASSQDGGVRETQYF
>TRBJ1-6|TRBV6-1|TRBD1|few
TGTGCCAGCAGTGAGATATTTCGGGACAGGGACTCACCCCTCCACTTT
CASSEIFRDRDSPLHF
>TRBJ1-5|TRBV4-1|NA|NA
TGCGCCAGCAGCCGTTCAGGGGTTGCCGTCAATCAGCCCCAGCATTTT
CASSRSGVAVNQPQHF
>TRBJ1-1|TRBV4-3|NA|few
TGCGCCAGCAGCCAATCGGTCGGGGACACTGAAGCTTTCTTT
CASSQSVGDTEAFF
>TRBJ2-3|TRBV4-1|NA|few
TGCGCCAGCAGCCAATTCCCTAACGGGGGCACAGATACGCAGTATTTT
CASSQFPNGGTDTQYF
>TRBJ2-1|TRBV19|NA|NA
TGTGCCAGTAGTATAGATGGGGCTCTAGGCGAGCAGTTCTTC
CASSIDGALGEQFF
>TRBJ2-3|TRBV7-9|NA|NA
TGTGCCAGCAGCTTAGTCAAGGGCCTCTTAGCGTATACGCAGTATTTT
CASSLVKGLLAYTQYF
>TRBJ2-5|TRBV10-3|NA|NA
TGTGCCATCAGTGAGTCTAAGGGGCAAGAGACCCAGTACTTC
CAISESKGQETQYF
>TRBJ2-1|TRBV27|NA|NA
TGTGCCAGCAGTTCCTCAACAGGGAAGCAGTTCTTC
CASSSSTGKQFF
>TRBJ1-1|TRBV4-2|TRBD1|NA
TGTGCCAGCAGCCAACCCCGACAGGGGACTGAAGCTTTCTTT
CASSQPRQGTEAFF
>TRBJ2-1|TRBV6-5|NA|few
TGTGCCAGCAGTTACCTCTTCCGGAGCTCCTACAATGAGCAGTTCTTC
CASSYLFRSSYNEQFF
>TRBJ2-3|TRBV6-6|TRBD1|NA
TGTGCCAGCAGTCCGAGGGGGACAGGGGGCGGCGATACGCAGTATTTT
CASSPRGTGGGDTQYF
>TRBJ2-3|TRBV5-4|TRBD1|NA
TGTGCCAGCAGCCAAGGACAGGACACAGATACGCAGTATTTT
CASSQGQDTDTQYF
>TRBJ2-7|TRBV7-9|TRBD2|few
TGTGCCAGCAGCTTAGACCGCACTAGCGGAGGGAGGAGCGAGCAGTACTTC
CASSLDRTSGGRSEQYF
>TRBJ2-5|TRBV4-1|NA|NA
TGCGCCAGCAGCCTCTCCTATACGGGGACCCAGTACTTC
CASSLSYTGTQYF
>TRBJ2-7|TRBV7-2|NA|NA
TGTGCCAGCAGCTTAGTGTTGCCAGATACCTACGAGCAGTACTTC
CASSLVLPDTYEQYF
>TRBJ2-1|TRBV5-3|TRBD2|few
TGTGCCAGAAGCTCCCATCACGACCGACTAGCGGGAGCCAGCGATGAGCAGTTCTTC
CARSSHHDRLAGASDEQFF
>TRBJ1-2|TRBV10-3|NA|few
TGTGCCATCAGTGAGGGAGGCCTCGTTACCTATGGCTACACCTTC
CAISEGGLVTYGYTF
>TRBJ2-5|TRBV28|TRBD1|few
TGTGCCAGCAGTGAGGGGGCGGTGGAGACCCAGTACTTC
CASSEGAVETQYF
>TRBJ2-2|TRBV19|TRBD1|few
TGTGCCAGTAGTATAGGTCGGCAGGGGGCCGTCACCGGGGAGCTGTTTTTT
CASSIGRQGAVTGELFF
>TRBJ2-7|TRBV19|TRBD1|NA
TGTGCCAGTAGTCCAATCTTAGGACAGGTCGGCGAGCAGTACTTC
CASSPILGQVGEQYF
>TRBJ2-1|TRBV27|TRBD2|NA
TGTGCCAGCAGTCCCCCCTACGCCCATAGCGGGGGGCCCTACAATGAGCAGTTCTTC
CASSPPYAHSGGPYNEQFF
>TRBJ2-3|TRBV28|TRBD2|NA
TGTGCCAGCAGTTTACTCCCTACGGGAGGGAGTCCAGATACGCAGTATTTT
CASSLLPTGGSPDTQYF
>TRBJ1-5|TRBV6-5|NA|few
TGTGCCAGCTCGGCAGGGGCAGGAGGCAATCAGCCCCAGCATTTT
CASSAGAGGNQPQHF
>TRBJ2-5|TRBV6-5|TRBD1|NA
TGTGCCAGCAGTTTGGACAGGGATGAGACCCAGTACTTC
CASSLDRDETQYF
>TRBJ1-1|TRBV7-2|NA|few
TGTGCCAGCAGCTTACCAGGGTCTCGTCTGAGGAACACTGAAGCTTTCTTT
CASSLPGSRLRNTEAFF
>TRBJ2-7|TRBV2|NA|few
TGTGCCAGCAGTGTCCAGGGCTACGAGCAGTACTTC
CASSVQGYEQYF
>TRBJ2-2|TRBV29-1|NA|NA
TGCAGCGTCTTGACAGCCCAGCCCTGGGAGCTGTTTTTT
CSVLTAQPWELFF
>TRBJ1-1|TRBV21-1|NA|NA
TGTGCCAGCAGCACACACGGGCCACAGGGTAGGAACACTGAAGCTTTCTTT
CASSTHGPQGRNTEAFF
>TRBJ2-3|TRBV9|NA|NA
TGTGCCAGCAGCGTAGAAGGTCAGGGGACAGATACGCAGTATTTT
CASSVEGQGTDTQYF
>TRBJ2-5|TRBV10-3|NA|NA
TGTGCCATCAGTGGGGATGACAGGAACCAAGAGACCCAGTACTTC
CAISGDDRNQETQYF
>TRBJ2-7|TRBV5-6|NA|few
TGTGCCAGCAGCTTGGGTCGGGGACAGTACTTC
CASSLGRGQYF
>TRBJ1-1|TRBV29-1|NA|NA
TGCAGCGCTCTCGGGTCGAACACTGAAGCTTTCTTT
CSALGSNTEAFF
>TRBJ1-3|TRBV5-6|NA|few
TGTGCCAGCAGCTTTGACACATACTCTGGAAACACCATATATTTT
CASSFDTYSGNTIYF
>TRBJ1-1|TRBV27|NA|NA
TGTGCCAGCAGCCTTGGGCGGAGACAGAGGAACACTGAAGCTTTCTTT
CASSLGRRQRNTEAFF
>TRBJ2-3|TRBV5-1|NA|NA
TGCGCCAGCAGCTTGGCCGGTGTCTCAGATACGCAGTATTTT
CASSLAGVSDTQYF
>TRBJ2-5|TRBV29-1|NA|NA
TGCAGCGTTCGGAGTGACCAAGAGACCCAGTACTTC
CSVRSDQETQYF